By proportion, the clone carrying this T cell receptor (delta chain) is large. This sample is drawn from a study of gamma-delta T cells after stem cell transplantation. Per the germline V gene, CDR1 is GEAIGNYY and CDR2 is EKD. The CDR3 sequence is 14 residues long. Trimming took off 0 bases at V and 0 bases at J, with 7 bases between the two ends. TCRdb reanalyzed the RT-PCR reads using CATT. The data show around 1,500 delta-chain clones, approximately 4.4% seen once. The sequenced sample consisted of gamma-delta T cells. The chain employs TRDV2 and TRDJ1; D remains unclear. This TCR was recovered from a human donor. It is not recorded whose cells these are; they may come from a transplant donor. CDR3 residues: CACDTVHYTDKLIF. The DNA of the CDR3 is TGTGCCTGTGACACCGTCCATTACACCGATAAACTCATCTTT.